Given below is one T cell receptor (beta chain) in context. Its antigen is not known. The method was immunoSEQ multiplex PCR; TCRdb's version includes in-frame clones alone and lacks a portion of them. The sample lists about 30,000 clones, roughly 96% occurring once. Blood CD4+ CD25-low CD127-high conventional T cells supplied the genomic DNA template. The record originates from a study of regulatory and conventional T cells in RAG deficiency. Trimming stripped 4 bases from V and 7 bases from J, with 14 bases between. The CDR3 has 14 residues. Germline V gene data show CDR1 as SGHTA and CDR2 as FQGTGA. The study, taken as a whole, reports: Treg unique TCR beta sequences were about 110-fold fewer in Omenn syndrome and CID/AS patients than controls.

The same specimen was also included in a second study, on regulatory T cells. According to that study: The PCR used 52 TRBV and 13 TRBJ primers. Patient repertoires had restricted TRB V-J pairs and skewed V and J usage, most in Tregs.

The receptor was isolated from a human donor in good health. The sequenced sample consisted of CD25- CD4+ T cells sorted from blood. The genes are TRBV7-3 and TRBJ1-3; D gene uncertain. The CDR3 region has the DNA TGTGCCAGCAGCTCCGATGGTACGGGGAACACCATATATTTT. This encodes CASSSDGTGNTIYF.